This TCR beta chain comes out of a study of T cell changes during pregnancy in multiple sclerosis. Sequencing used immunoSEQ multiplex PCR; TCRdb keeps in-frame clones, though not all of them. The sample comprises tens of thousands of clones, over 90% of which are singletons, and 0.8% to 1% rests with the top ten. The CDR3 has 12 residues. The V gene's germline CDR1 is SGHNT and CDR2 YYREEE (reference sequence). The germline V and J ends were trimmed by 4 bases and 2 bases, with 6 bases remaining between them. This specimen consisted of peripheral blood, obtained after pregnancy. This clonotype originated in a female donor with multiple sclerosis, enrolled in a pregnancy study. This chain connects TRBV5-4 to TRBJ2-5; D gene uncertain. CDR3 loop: CASSIIQETQYF. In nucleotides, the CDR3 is TGTGCCAGCAGCATTATTCAAGAGACCCAGTACTTC.